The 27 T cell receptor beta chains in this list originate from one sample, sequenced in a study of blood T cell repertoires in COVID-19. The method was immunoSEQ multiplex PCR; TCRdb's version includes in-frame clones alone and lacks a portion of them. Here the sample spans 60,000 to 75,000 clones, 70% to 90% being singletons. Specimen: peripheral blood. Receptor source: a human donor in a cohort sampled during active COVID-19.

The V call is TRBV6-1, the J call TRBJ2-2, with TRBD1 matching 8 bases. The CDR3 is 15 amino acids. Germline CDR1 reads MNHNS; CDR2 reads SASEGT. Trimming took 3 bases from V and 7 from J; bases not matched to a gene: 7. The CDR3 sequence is CASSEKGQANGELFF. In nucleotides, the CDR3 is TGTGCCAGCAGTGAGAAGGGACAGGCCAACGGGGAGCTGTTTTTT.

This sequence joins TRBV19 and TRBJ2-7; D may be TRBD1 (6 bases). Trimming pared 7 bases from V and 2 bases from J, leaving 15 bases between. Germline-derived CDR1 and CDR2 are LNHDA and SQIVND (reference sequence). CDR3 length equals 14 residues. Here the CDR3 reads CASTLGTGPYEQYF. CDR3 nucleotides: TGTGCCAGTACCCTCGGCACAGGGCCCTACGAGCAGTACTTC.

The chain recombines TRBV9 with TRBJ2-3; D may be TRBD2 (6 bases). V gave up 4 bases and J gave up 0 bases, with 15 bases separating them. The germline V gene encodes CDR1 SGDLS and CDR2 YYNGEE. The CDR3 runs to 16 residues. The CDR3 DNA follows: TGTGCCAGCAGCTCAGGCACTAGCCCCAGCACAGATACGCAGTATTTT. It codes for CASSSGTSPSTDTQYF. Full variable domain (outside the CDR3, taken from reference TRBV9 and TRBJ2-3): DSGVTQTPKHLITATGQRVTLRCSPRSGDLSVYWYQQSLDQGLQFLIQYYNGEERAKGNILERFSAQQFPDLHSELNLSSLELGDSALYFCASSSGTSPSTDTQYFGPGTRLTVL.

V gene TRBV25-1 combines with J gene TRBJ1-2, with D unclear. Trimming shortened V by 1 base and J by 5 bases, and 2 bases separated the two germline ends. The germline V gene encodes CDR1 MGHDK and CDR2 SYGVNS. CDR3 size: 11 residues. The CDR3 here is CASSESYGYTF. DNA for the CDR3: TGTGCCAGCAGTGAATCTTATGGCTACACCTTC.

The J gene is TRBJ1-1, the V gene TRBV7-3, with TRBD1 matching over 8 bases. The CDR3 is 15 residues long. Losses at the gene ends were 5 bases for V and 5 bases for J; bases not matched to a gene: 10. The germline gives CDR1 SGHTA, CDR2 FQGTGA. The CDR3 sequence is CASSPTGQAGTEAFF. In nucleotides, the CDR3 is TGTGCCAGCAGCCCCACGGGACAGGCGGGGACTGAAGCTTTCTTT.

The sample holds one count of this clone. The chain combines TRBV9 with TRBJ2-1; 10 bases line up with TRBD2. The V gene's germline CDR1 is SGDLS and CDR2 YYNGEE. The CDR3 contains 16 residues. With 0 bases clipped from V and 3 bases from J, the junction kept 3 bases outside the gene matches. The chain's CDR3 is CASSVASGGVYNEQFF. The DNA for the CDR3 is TGTGCCAGCAGCGTAGCCAGCGGGGGGGTCTACAATGAGCAGTTCTTC.

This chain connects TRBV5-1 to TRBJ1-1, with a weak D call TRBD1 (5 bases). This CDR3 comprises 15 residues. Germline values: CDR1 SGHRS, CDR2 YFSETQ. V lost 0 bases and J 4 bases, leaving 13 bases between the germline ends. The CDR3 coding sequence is TGCGCCAGCAGCTTGGGACAGAGGGGAGGCACTGAAGCTTTCTTT. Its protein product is CASSLGQRGGTEAFF.

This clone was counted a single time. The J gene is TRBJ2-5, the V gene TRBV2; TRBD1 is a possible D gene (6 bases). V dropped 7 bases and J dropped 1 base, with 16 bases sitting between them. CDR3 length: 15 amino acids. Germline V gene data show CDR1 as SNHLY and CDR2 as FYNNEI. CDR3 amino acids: CASTPQGQLQETQYF. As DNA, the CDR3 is TGTGCCAGCACGCCCCAGGGACAACTCCAAGAGACCCAGTACTTC.

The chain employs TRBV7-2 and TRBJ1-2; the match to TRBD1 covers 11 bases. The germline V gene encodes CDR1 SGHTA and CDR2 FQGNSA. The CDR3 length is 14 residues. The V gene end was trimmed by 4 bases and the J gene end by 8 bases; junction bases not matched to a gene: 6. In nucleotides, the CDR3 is TGTGCCAGCAGCTCAGGACAGGGGGCAATCGGCTACACCTTC. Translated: CASSSGQGAIGYTF.

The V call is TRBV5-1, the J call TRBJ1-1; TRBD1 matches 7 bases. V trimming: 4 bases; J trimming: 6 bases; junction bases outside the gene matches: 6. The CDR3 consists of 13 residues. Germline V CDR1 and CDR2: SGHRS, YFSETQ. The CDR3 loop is CASSPSQGPEAFF. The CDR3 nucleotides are TGCGCCAGCAGCCCCTCACAGGGGCCTGAAGCTTTCTTT.

The CDR3 region is CASSLGTDTQYF. DNA of the CDR3: TGTGCCAGCAGCCTCGGGACAGATACGCAGTATTTT. The chain joins TRBV6-6 to TRBJ2-3; D uncertain. CDR1 is MNHNY, CDR2 SVGAGI, per germline (reference sequence). CDR3 length: 12 residues. Deletions cut 6 bases from V and 3 bases from J, with 7 bases between.

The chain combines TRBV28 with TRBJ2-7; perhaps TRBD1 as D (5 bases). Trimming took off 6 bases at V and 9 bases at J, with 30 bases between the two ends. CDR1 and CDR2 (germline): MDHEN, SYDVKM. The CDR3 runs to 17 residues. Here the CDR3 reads CASSARVGIYDIRGQYF. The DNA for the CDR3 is TGTGCCAGCAGCGCTAGGGTGGGGATATACGATATAAGGGGGCAGTACTTC.

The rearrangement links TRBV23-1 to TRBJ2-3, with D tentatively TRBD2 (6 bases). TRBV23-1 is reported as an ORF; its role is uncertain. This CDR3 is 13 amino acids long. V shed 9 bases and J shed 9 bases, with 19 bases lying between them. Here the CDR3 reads CARARGIEGTQYF. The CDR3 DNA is TGCGCCAGAGCCCGGGGGATAGAAGGAACGCAGTATTTT.

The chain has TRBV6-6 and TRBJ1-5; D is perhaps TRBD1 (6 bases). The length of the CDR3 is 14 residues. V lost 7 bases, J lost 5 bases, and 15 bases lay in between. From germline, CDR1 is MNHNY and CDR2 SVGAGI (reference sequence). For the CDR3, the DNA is TGTGCCAGCATACAGGGCCCAAGCGATCAGCCCCAGCATTTT. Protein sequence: CASIQGPSDQPQHF.

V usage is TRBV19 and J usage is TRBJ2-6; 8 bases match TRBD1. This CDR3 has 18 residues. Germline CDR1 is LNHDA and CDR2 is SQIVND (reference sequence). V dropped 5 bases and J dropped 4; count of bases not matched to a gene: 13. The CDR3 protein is CASSHRGSGVRGANVLTF. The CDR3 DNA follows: TGTGCCAGTAGTCACAGGGGGTCAGGGGTCAGAGGGGCCAACGTCCTGACTTTC.

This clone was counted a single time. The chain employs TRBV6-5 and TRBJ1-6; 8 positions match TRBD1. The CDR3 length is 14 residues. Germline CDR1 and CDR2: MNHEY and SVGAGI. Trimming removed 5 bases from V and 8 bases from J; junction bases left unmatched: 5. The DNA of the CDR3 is TGTGCCAGCAGTCGACAGGGGATGGATTCACCCCTCCACTTT. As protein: CASSRQGMDSPLHF.

The CDR3, as DNA: TGTGCCAGCAGTGAAACAGGGGTCGGGGAGCAGTACTTC. This translates into CASSETGVGEQYF. The chain couples TRBV6-4 to TRBJ2-7; 7 nucleotides line up with TRBD1. There are 13 residues in the CDR3. Germline values: CDR1 MRHNA, CDR2 SNTAGT. The J segment lost 7 bases and the V segment lost 3 bases, leaving 6 bases of the junction unmatched.

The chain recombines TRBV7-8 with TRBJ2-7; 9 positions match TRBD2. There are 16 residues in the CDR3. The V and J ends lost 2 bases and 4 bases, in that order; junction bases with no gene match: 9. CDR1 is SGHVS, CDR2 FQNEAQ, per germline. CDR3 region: CASSLLGTSLVYEQYF. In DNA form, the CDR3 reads TGTGCCAGCAGCTTACTTGGGACTAGCCTCGTGTACGAGCAGTACTTC.

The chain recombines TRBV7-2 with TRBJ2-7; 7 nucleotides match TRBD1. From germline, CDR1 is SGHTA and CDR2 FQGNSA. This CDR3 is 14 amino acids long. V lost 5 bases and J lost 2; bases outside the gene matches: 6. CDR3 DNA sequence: TGTGCCAGCAGCCGTACTCAGGGGGCCTACGAGCAGTACTTC. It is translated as CASSRTQGAYEQYF.

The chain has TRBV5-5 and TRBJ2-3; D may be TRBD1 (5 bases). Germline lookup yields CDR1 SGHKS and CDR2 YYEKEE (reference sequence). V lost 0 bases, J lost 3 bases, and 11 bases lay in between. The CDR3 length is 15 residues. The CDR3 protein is CASSLVGEGTDTQYF. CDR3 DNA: TGTGCCAGCAGCTTGGTAGGGGAAGGGACAGATACGCAGTATTTT. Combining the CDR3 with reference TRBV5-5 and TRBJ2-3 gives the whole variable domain DAGVTQSPTHLIKTRGQQVTLRCSPISGHKSVSWYQQVLGQGPQFIFQYYEKEERGRGNFPDRFSARQFPNYSSELNVNALLLGDSALYLCASSLVGEGTDTQYFGPGTRLTVL.

The CDR3: CASSLEGGGETQYF. CDR3 nucleotide sequence: TGTGCCAGCAGCTTGGAAGGGGGAGGGGAGACCCAGTACTTC. The chain has TRBV7-2 and TRBJ2-5, with D possibly being TRBD2 (7 bases). This CDR3 region has 14 residues. CDR1 is SGHTA, CDR2 FQGNSA, per germline. Trimming pared 3 bases from V and 5 bases from J, leaving 13 bases between.

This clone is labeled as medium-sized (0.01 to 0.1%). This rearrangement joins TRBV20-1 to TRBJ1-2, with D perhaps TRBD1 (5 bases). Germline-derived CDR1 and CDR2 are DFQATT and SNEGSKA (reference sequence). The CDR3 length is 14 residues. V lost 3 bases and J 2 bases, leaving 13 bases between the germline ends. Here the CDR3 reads CSASRSGINYGYTF. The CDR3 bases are TGCAGTGCTAGTAGGTCAGGGATCAACTATGGCTACACCTTC.

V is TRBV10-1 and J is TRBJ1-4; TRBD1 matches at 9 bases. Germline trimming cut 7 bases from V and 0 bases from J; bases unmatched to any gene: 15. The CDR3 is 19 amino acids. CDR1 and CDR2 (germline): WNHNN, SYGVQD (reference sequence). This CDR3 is CASNDAGQGNETTNEKLFF. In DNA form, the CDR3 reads TGCGCCAGCAATGATGCGGGACAGGGCAATGAGACAACTAATGAAAAACTGTTTTTT.

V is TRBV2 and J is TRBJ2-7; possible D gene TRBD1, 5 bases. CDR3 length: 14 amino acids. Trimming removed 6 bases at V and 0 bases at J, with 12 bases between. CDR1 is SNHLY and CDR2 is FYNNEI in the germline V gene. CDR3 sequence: CASSVFRASYEQYF. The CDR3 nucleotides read TGTGCCAGCAGCGTGTTCAGGGCCTCCTACGAGCAGTACTTC.

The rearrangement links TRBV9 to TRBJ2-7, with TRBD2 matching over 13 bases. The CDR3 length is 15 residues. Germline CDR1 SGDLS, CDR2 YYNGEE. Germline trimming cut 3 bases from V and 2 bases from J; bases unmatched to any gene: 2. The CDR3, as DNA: TGTGCCAGCAGCGGAACTAGCGGGGGGGCCTACGAGCAGTACTTC. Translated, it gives CASSGTSGGAYEQYF.

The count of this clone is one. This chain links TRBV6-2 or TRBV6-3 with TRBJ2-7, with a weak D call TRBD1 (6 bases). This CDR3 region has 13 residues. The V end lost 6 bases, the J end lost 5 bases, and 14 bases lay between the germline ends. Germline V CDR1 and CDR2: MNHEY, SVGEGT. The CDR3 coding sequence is TGTGCCAGCAGCCCCTGGACAGTAGACGAGCAGTACTTC. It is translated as CASSPWTVDEQYF.

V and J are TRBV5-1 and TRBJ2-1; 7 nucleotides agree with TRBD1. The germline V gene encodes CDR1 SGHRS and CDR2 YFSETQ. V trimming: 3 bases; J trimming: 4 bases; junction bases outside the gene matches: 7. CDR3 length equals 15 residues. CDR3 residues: CASSYQRDSYNEQFF. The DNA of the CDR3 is TGCGCCAGCAGCTATCAACGGGACAGTTACAATGAGCAGTTCTTC.